A single sample is the source of the 7 T cell receptor beta chains below, sequenced in a study of Ad26.COV2.S vaccination and SARS-CoV-2 variants. TCRdb's copy holds only in-frame clones and misses some; the assay was immunoSEQ multiplex PCR. The table records around 250,000 clones, around 87% of them present only once. As to treatment: about 20 received Ad26.COV2.S at low or high dose, single or two shots; roughly 5 received placebo; per-sample allocation not given. All samples were drawn on day 63, counting from the first vaccine or placebo injection. The sequencing here drew on peripheral blood, taken in a trial of Ad26.COV2.S vaccine versus placebo. The receptors come from a person aged 18-60 years who received the Ad26.COV2.S COVID-19 vaccine or a placebo.

Concerning this clone: Other nucleotide sequences in the sample specify the same CDR3. The chain is built from TRBV3-1 (or the pseudogene TRBV3-2) and TRBJ1-1; D not resolved. Trimming took 1 base from V and 1 from J, leaving 10 bases between them. Germline CDR1 LGHDT, CDR2 YNNKEL (reference sequence). The CDR3 contains 15 residues. Here the CDR3 DNA reads TGTGCCAGCAGCCAAGGCCGGTCGGGGAACACTGAAGCTTTCTTT. Its translation is CASSQGRSGNTEAFF.

The CDR3 DNA reads as TGCAGTGCTAGTTACGGGAAGACTGAAGCTTTCTTT. It encodes CSASYGKTEAFF. The rearrangement joins TRBV20-1 to TRBJ1-1, with D uncertain. The CDR3 sequence is 12 residues long. Germline V gives CDR1 DFQATT, CDR2 SNEGSKA (reference sequence). Trimming shortened V by 3 bases and J by 5 bases, and 10 bases separated the two germline ends.

This clone was counted between two and nine times. This chain links TRBV27 with TRBJ1-5; a possible D gene is TRBD1 (5 bases). From germline, CDR1 is MNHEY and CDR2 SMNVEV (reference sequence). The CDR3 is 16 amino acids. Trimming stripped 3 bases from V and 0 bases from J, with 12 bases between. The CDR3 loop reads CASSFVGPPSNQPQHF. CDR3 in DNA: TGTGCCAGCAGTTTTGTGGGACCCCCTAGCAATCAGCCCCAGCATTTT.

This clone came up once. The J gene is TRBJ2-7, the V gene TRBV7-2, with 8 bases that match TRBD2. The J segment lost 3 bases and the V segment lost 5 bases, leaving 6 bases of the junction unmatched. The length of the CDR3 is 14 residues. Looked up from germline, CDR1 is SGHTA and CDR2 is FQGNSA. The CDR3 DNA reads as TGTGCCAGCAGCCCCCCGGGGGGGGGCTACGAGCAGTACTTC. Translation gives CASSPPGGGYEQYF.

This chain joins TRBV4-3 and TRBJ1-6, with D possibly being TRBD1 (5 bases). The CDR3 consists of 16 residues. Germline CDR1 reads LGHNA; CDR2 reads YSLEER. V shed 5 bases and J shed 8 bases, with 19 bases lying between them. The CDR3 loop reads CASSSRVGTSDSPLHF. CDR3 nucleotides: TGCGCCAGCAGCTCCCGGGTGGGGACGTCGGATTCACCCCTCCACTTT.

This clone was seen only once. V and J are TRBV29-1 and TRBJ1-1; 7 nucleotides align to TRBD1. In germline, CDR1 is SQVTM, CDR2 ANQGSEA. CDR3 length: 14 residues. V lost 6 bases and J lost 1; bases outside the gene matches: 8. This CDR3 reads CSVARGQANTEAFF. The CDR3 nucleotides are TGCAGCGTCGCGAGGGGGCAGGCGAACACTGAAGCTTTCTTT.

V is TRBV9 and J is TRBJ2-1; the match to TRBD2 covers 11 bases. V lost 4 bases and J lost 9; bases outside the gene matches: 24. Germline V gene data show CDR1 as SGDLS and CDR2 as YYNGEE. The CDR3 spans 20 residues. The CDR3 here is CASSFRHGGPGLAGGREQFF. Here the CDR3 DNA reads TGTGCCAGCAGCTTTCGACACGGGGGCCCGGGTCTAGCGGGGGGACGTGAGCAGTTCTTC. Supplemented by reference TRBV9 and TRBJ2-1, the full variable domain reads DSGVTQTPKHLITATGQRVTLRCSPRSGDLSVYWYQQSLDQGLQFLIQYYNGEERAKGNILERFSAQQFPDLHSELNLSSLELGDSALYFCASSFRHGGPGLAGGREQFFGPGTRLTVL.